These 10 T cell receptor beta chains share one sample of origin, sequenced in a study of radiotherapy plus CTLA-4 blockade in lung cancer. Produced via immunoSEQ multiplex PCR; TCRdb's table is partial and in-frame only. The repertoire holds 60,000 to 70,000 clones, with roughly four fifths as singletons. Material: peripheral blood, obtained from a patient treated with radiotherapy plus ipilimumab. The receptors were gathered from a human donor with non-small cell lung cancer who had a partial response to radiotherapy plus ipilimumab.

The chain uses TRBV28 and TRBJ2-2; 9 bases align to TRBD1. The germline V gene has CDR1 MDHEN and CDR2 SYDVKM. The CDR3 is made up of 19 amino acids. Trimming at V came to 3 bases and at J to 1 base, leaving 12 bases not matched to a gene. The CDR3 loop is CASSFSYRGPKLNTGELFF. In DNA form, the CDR3 reads TGTGCCAGCAGTTTCTCTTACAGGGGGCCCAAACTGAACACCGGGGAGCTGTTTTTT.

V is TRBV7-2 and J is TRBJ2-7, with TRBD2 matching over 9 bases. V shed 4 bases and J 2 bases; nucleotides not matched to a gene: 3. The CDR3 is made up of 14 amino acids. Germline V CDR1 and CDR2: SGHTA, FQGNSA. CDR3 DNA sequence: TGTGCCAGCAGCTCTCAGCGGGGGGCCTACGAGCAGTACTTC. This codes for CASSSQRGAYEQYF. The full variable domain, its missing parts supplied by reference TRBV7-2 and TRBJ2-7, is GAGVSQSPSNKVTEKGKDVELRCDPISGHTALYWYRQSLGQGLEFLIYFQGNSAPDKSGLPSDRFSAERTGGSVSTLTIQRTQQEDSAVYLCASSSQRGAYEQYFGPGTRLTVT.

The gene calls are TRBV10-1 and TRBJ2-7; perhaps TRBD1 as D (7 bases). The CDR3 extends over 14 amino acids. The germline V gene has CDR1 WNHNN and CDR2 SYGVQD (reference sequence). V was cut by 6 bases and J by 2 bases, with 14 bases left in between. The CDR3 reads CASSRRGQTYEQYF. For the CDR3, the DNA is TGCGCCAGCAGCCGGAGGGGGCAGACCTACGAGCAGTACTTC.

The J gene is TRBJ2-2, the V gene TRBV28, with 7 bases aligning to TRBD1. This CDR3 region has 12 residues. The germline V gene encodes CDR1 MDHEN and CDR2 SYDVKM. Unmatched junction bases numbered 2, after V lost 6 bases and J lost 7 bases. The CDR3 loop is CASRQGNGELFF. The CDR3, as DNA: TGTGCCAGCAGACAGGGGAACGGGGAGCTGTTTTTT.

The chain couples TRBV7-2 to TRBJ2-5, with 7 bases fitting TRBD2. CDR1 and CDR2 from the germline V gene are SGHTA and FQGNSA. Unmatched junction bases numbered 7, after V lost 4 bases and J lost 5 bases. This CDR3 is built from 14 residues. The CDR3 loop is CASSWGPRGETQYF. CDR3 coding DNA: TGTGCCAGCAGCTGGGGACCGCGGGGGGAGACCCAGTACTTC.

This clone occurred once. The V call is TRBV14, the J call TRBJ2-2; unclear D gene. Trimming shortened V by 1 base and J by 2 bases, and 5 bases separated the two germline ends. CDR3 length equals 14 residues. CDR1 SGHDN and CDR2 FVKESK come from the germline V gene. CDR3 coding DNA: TGTGCCAGCAGCCAAGGCTATAACACCGGGGAGCTGTTTTTT. Translating it yields CASSQGYNTGELFF.

This clone occurred once. The rearrangement links TRBV9 to TRBJ2-2, with 8 bases fitting TRBD1. The CDR3 spans 17 residues. J gave up 8 bases and V 0 bases, and 12 bases lay outside the gene matches. CDR1 is SGDLS and CDR2 is YYNGEE in the germline V gene. CDR3 sequence reads: CASSVEGTGARGGELFF. The CDR3, as DNA: TGTGCCAGCAGCGTAGAAGGGACAGGCGCCAGGGGTGGGGAGCTGTTTTTT.

This clone was found a few times. V is TRBV10-3 and J is TRBJ2-3; 12 bases agree with TRBD2. Germline CDR1 reads ENHRY; CDR2 reads SYGVKD. V gave up 2 bases and J gave up 3 bases; unmatched junction bases: 0. This CDR3 has 15 amino acids. The CDR3 region has the DNA TGTGCCATCAGTGAGGGGACTAGCGGGACAGATACGCAGTATTTT. This gives the protein CAISEGTSGTDTQYF.

In nucleotides, the CDR3 is TGTGCCAGCTCACCAGAGACAGGGGTTCAGTCTAATGAAAAACTGTTTTTT. Protein sequence: CASSPETGVQSNEKLFF. V is TRBV18 and J is TRBJ1-4; the match to TRBD1 covers 8 bases. V lost 2 bases, J lost 3 bases, and 8 bases stayed unmatched. The CDR3 runs to 17 residues. The germline gives CDR1 KGHSH, CDR2 LQKENI.

The chain joins TRBV10-1 to TRBJ2-3; 10 bases are a match to TRBD2. The CDR3 spans 15 residues. After removal of 0 bases from V and 9 bases from J, the junction contained 6 bases not matched to a gene. CDR1 is WNHNN, CDR2 SYGVQD, per germline (reference sequence). The CDR3 protein is CASSESLAGEGTQYF. CDR3 coding DNA: TGCGCCAGCAGTGAGTCGCTAGCGGGAGAGGGGACGCAGTATTTT.